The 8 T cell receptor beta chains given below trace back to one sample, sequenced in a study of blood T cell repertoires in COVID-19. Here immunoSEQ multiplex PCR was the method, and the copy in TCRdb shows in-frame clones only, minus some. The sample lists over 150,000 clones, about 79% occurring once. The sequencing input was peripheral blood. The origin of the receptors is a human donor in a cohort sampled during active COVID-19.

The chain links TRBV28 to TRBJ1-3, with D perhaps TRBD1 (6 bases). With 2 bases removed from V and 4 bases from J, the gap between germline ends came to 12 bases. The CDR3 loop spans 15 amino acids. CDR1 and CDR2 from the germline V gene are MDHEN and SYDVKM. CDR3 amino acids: CASSLPGADGNTIYF. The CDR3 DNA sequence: TGTGCCAGCAGTTTACCAGGGGCGGACGGAAACACCATATATTTT. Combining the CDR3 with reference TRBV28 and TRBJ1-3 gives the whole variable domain DVKVTQSSRYLVKRTGEKVFLECVQDMDHENMFWYRQDPGLGLRLIYFSYDVKMKEKGDIPEGYSVSREKKERFSLILESASTNQTSMYLCASSLPGADGNTIYFGEGSWLTVV.

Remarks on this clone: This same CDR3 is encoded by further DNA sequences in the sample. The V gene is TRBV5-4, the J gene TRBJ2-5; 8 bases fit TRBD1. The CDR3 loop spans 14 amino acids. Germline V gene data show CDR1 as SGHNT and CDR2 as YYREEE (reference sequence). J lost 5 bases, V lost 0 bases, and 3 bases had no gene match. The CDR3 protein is CASSLGRGLETQYF. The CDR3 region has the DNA TGTGCCAGCAGCTTGGGCAGGGGGCTTGAGACCCAGTACTTC.

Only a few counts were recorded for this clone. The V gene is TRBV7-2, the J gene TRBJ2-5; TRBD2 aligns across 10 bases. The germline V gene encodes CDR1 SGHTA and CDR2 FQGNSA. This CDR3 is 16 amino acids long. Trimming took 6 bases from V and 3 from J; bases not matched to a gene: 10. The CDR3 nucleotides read TGTGCCAGCAGTCGAACTAGCGGGGTTGCTGAAGAGACCCAGTACTTC. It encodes CASSRTSGVAEETQYF.

The CDR3 coding sequence is TGTGCCAGCAGACAGGGGGCGCTTGGTGAAAAACTGTTTTTT. Its protein product is CASRQGALGEKLFF. The chain recombines TRBV28 with TRBJ1-4, with TRBD1 matching over 9 bases. This CDR3 contains 14 residues. V lost 6 bases and J lost 7; bases outside the gene matches: 6. The germline gives CDR1 MDHEN, CDR2 SYDVKM.

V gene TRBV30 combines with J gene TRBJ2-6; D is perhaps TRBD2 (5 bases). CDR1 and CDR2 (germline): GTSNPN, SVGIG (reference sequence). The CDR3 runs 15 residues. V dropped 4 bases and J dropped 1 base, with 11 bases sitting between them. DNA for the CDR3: TGTGCCTGGAACTCAGCGGAGTCTGGGGCCAACGTCCTGACTTTC. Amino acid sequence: CAWNSAESGANVLTF. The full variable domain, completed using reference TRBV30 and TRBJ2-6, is SQTIHQWPATLVQPVGSPLSLECTVEGTSNPNLYWYRQAAGRGLQLLFYSVGIGQISSEVPQNLSASRPQDRQFILSSKKLLLSDSGFYLCAWNSAESGANVLTFGAGSRLTVL.

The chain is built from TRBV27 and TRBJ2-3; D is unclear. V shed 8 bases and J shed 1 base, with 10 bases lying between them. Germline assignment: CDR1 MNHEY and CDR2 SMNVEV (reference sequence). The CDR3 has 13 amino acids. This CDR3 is CASGSTRTDTQYF. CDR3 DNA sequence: TGTGCCAGCGGTAGCACGCGCACAGATACGCAGTATTTT.

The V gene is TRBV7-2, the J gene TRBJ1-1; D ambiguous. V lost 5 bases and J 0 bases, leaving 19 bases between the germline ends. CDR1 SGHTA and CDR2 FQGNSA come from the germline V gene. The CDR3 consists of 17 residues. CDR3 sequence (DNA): TGTGCCAGCAGCCCCCAAATTGCGGGAATCCTGAACACTGAAGCTTTCTTT. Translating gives CASSPQIAGILNTEAFF.

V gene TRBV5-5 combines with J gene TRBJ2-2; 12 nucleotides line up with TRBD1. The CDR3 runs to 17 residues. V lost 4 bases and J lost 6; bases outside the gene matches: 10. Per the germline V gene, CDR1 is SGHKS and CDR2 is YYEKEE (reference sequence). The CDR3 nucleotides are TGTGCCAGCAGCGCGGCCGGGACAGGGGGCGCAGCCGGGGAGCTGTTTTTT. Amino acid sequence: CASSAAGTGGAAGELFF.